The present T cell receptor beta chain was sequenced within a study of blood T cell repertoires in COVID-19. Study-level information: Material from acute and convalescent COVID-19 was sourced from the United States, Italy and Spain.

Authors' data handling: Amplification of reference gene primers was used by the study to estimate nucleated cell counts. TCRdb's copy holds only in-frame clones and misses some; the assay was immunoSEQ multiplex PCR. V, J and clone size derive from that table, while D and trimming were established from the DNA sequence. The sample has 120,000 to 150,000 clones; more than 70% are singletons. CDR1 and CDR2 from the germline V gene are SGHTA and FQGNSA. V lost 3 bases to trimming and J lost 5 bases; unmatched junction nucleotides: 4. CDR3 length equals 13 residues. The gene calls are TRBV7-2 and TRBJ2-7; 7 bases fit TRBD1. The sample consisted of peripheral blood. This sequence was found in a human donor in a cohort sampled during active COVID-19. The CDR3 DNA sequence: TGTGCCAGCAGCTTGGGACAGAACGACGAGCAGTACTTC. This sequence encodes CASSLGQNDEQYF.